This record looks at one T cell receptor beta chain sequence and its context. Its antigen remains unidentified. This sample is drawn from a study of cytomegalovirus exposure and HLA in healthy donors (dated by TCRdb to the late 2010s). Concerning the study at large: An earlier analysis of 587 of the donors reported 250 to 300 Gb of sequence data and 117 million unique TCR beta sequences obtained from roughly 170 million T cells. Across 300 to 400 genotyped donors of the cohort, an average of about 240,000 unique TCR beta nucleotide sequences per donor were sequenced, and approximately 17% of those sequences were non-productive. The genetic ancestry cluster associated with self-reported Caucasian donors included 65% to 90% of the roughly 400 genotyped donors. Donor age, sex, ethnicity and CMV serostatus were compiled together with the repertoire data. An early release covering approximately 600 HLA-typed donors comprised approximately 300 gigabases of sequencing data and 85 million or so unique TCR sequences. HLA typing covered class I and class II loci at four-digit resolution. In a later genetic analysis, genome-wide SNP genotypes for about three fifths of the roughly 670 donors were used, and that subset was treated as a discovery cohort. All discovery cohort repertoires had been generated on a single sequencing platform. About five DR-DQ haplotypes were treated as single units for association and clustering because of strong linkage in the cohort. Besides the first cohort of around 700 subjects, a separate validation cohort made up of around 120 different subjects was used. The study aimed to test whether signatures of past pathogen exposure could be identified by cataloging public T cell receptors. In a later analysis, previously published TCR beta repertoires from hundreds of donors were re-analyzed and high-resolution HLA genotyping was added so that TCR occurrence patterns could be studied. Rather than using new phenotypic data, the later analysis identified candidate immune exposures from TCR beta sequences and from how often those sequences occurred across donors. To decide whether each TCR beta V gene segment behaved as functional or pseudogenic, an earlier analysis of approximately 620 of the donors relied on high-throughput TCR beta sequencing. The number of typed donors differed by locus: roughly 629-640 for A, B, C, DRB1 and DQB1; roughly 510 for DQA1; about 600 for DPA1; and some 470 for DPB1. High-throughput TCR immunosequencing, statistical association of individual TCRs with disease status, and machine learning were combined to predict cytomegalovirus infection status. Using immunosequencing, the study profiled T cell repertoires from 640 or so subjects and related those repertoires to cytomegalovirus serostatus. What the work shows at the level of the full study, not this receptor alone: The classifier was reported to diagnose cytomegalovirus status with high specificity and sensitivity in both the original and validation cohorts. Because HLA typing was unavailable for some donors at each locus, only the typed subset was used in association tests. In this cohort, only TCR beta chains were sequenced, and detectable features were limited by the absence of alpha or paired-chain data. Strong co-occurrence of HLA alleles, especially DR and DQ, made assigning TCR associations to individual alleles difficult. A total of roughly 160 TCR beta chains were listed by the study as associated with cytomegalovirus. According to a later analysis, TCR association rates differed among HLA loci, with DRB1 alleles showing the most associated TCRs and HLA-C alleles showing the fewest. At a false discovery rate of 0.05, a later analysis linked 16,951 TCR beta sequences to specific HLA alleles. A few of the identified cytomegalovirus-associated TCR beta chains were confirmed in vitro to be specific for cytomegalovirus antigens. Linkage disequilibrium might explain the correlated functional status among segregating V segments, but an unknown experimental factor could not be excluded. The presence/absence analyses assumed that sequencing depth was roughly uniform across donors, and that assumption may not be true. For the cohort, immune exposure information was limited to CMV serostatus. According to a later analysis, parvovirus B19, influenza, CMV and Epstein-Barr virus appeared linked to several top co-occurrence clusters. In a later genetic analysis, a missense DCLRE1C variant was associated with V-gene and J-gene trimming of TCR beta chains, and the association was replicated in an independent cohort. The authors suggested that the approach could potentially be generalized to other disease states and immunological phenotypes. In a later analysis, HLA-associated TCR beta chains showed more clonal expansion and lower generation probabilities than non-associated chains that were equally common. The earlier analysis of some 540 of the donors excluded over 15 rarely observed V segments, including chromosome 9 orphons, because counts were too low. Some IMGT-functional V segments, including TRBV6-2 and TRBV6-3, could not be told apart with the 87-base-pair reads, so those segments were excluded. A further reported finding was that TCR beta sequences accurately predicted the HLA-A and HLA-B alleles for most subjects in the first cohort. According to a later genetic analysis, donors in an Asian-associated ancestry cluster had fewer N-insertions in productive TCRs than the roughly 700-donor mean. A cluster of highly shared sequence variants was judged likely to represent a technical artifact of the sequencing pipeline. According to a later analysis, most CMV-associated TCR beta chains appeared to be HLA-restricted, and the HLA associations seemed to be driven largely by CMV exposure. Across donors, most TCR sequences were observed very rarely, whereas some public TCRs were present in many individuals. In an earlier analysis of around 600 of the donors, most TCR beta V segments appeared in productive rearrangements about 87% or about 30% of the time, broadly matching IMGT annotations.

The cohort consisted of 600 to 700 healthy bone marrow donors. All cohort members were sampled while nominally healthy, although unrecorded immune exposures were likely present. The donor was CMV seronegative and belonged to the group of around 400 seronegative cohort members. Every donor gave a peripheral blood sample, and the peripheral blood mononuclear cells from that sample were used for TCR beta sequencing. Genomic DNA was extracted from the blood cell samples with the Qiagen DNeasy Blood Extraction Kit. V and J lose 7 bases and 5 bases, and a span of 18 bases separates them. Taken from cysteine to phenylalanine, the CDR3 has 14 residues. The sequence is cut down to CDR3 DNA, 42 bases in frame from base 1. The CDR1 and CDR2 encoded by the germline V gene are SNHLY and FYNNEI. Preparation of the library involved the immunoSEQ multiplex PCR assay. The multiplex PCR relied on a mix of 60 forward primers for TCR Vbeta segments and 13 reverse primers for TCR Jbeta segments. Amplification of the CDR3 region of rearranged TCR beta genes was performed with a multiplex PCR assay on genomic DNA. The amplified TCR beta libraries were sequenced on the Illumina HiSeq System as 87-base-pair reads. The source study handled its data this way. Across the 640 or so repertoires, a later analysis counted some 80 million unique TCR beta chains, some 11 million of which were shared by at least two donors. Raw reads were error-corrected and collapsed into unique sequences with a nearest-neighbor algorithm that merged closely related sequences to remove PCR and sequencing errors. CDR3 sequences were aligned to IMGT reference sequences to assign V, D and J gene segments. For a sequence to be retained, a match of at least six nucleotides to both a V gene segment and a J gene segment was required. A rearrangement was called productive if the CDR3 had no stop codons and remained in frame with V and J, and every other rearrangement was called non-productive. Following IMGT convention, CDR3 was defined as the stretch from the second conserved V-encoded cysteine to the conserved J-encoded phenylalanine. The earlier analysis of 450 to 750 of the donors excluded any sequence lacking an unambiguous match to a single V gene segment. An earlier analysis of 500 to 600 of the donors classified V segments as functional when productive rearrangements were above 56.7% and as segregating when the standard deviation between donors was above 5%. To diagnose cytomegalovirus status from the catalog of TCR beta chain sequences, a statistical classification framework was built. A later analysis assigned V and J genes by comparing TCR nucleotide sequences with IMGT/GENE-DB human TR gene sequences. Using the TCRdist pipeline, a later analysis assigned CDR3 sequences along with most-parsimonious VDJ recombination scenarios. In a later analysis, every TCR beta chain was defined by the combination of its CDR3 amino acid sequence and its V-gene family, and reads without a unique V-gene family were dropped. To address suspected cross-contamination and a sequencing artifact, a later analysis removed 550 to 750 highly shared, low-generation-probability nucleotide sequences. In a later analysis, a clonal expansion index for each public chain was calculated from normalized within-repertoire ranks of inferred template counts. In a later analysis, generation probabilities were computed using a VDJ recombination model fitted to out-of-frame rearrangements, and the results were checked against IGoR. In a later analysis, hypergeometric tests were used to score TCR-TCR, TCR-HLA and TCR-CMV co-occurrence, with a repertoire-size bias correction applied to TCR pairs. False discovery rates were estimated in a later analysis by permuting HLA or CMV assignments 20 times. In a later analysis, co-occurring TCRs were grouped with DBSCAN, and TCRdist sequence similarity was added when clustering was performed within HLA-allele-positive subsets. Repertoires with fewer than 30,000 or more than 120,000 public chains were left out of co-occurrence clustering, as were five repertoires with anomalous nucleotide sharing. TCRdb limited this immuneACCESS table to in-frame rearrangements with V and J called. A share of clones is missing; checked studies link under half to unresolved V genes, and the rest is unexplained. That table gives V, J and clone size, and the DNA gave D and trimming. Per the sample table, the count is 140,000 to 150,000 clones. The ten largest make up 0.96% of the sample.

Recombination connected TRBV2 to TRBJ2-7, and TRBD1 may be the D gene, going by 5 matching bases. Material: PBMCs. This sequence originates from a male donor in good health and CMV-seronegative. The DNA sequence is TGTGCCAGCATGCCCCGTGGGGCTAGGCACGAGCAGTACTTC. Its translation is CASMPRGARHEQYF.